These T cell receptor beta chains were read from a single sample in a study of T cell responses to AZD1222 COVID-19 vaccine. The data were produced by immunoSEQ multiplex PCR, yet TCRdb's version contains in-frame clones alone and is incomplete. The sample has roughly 42,000 clones; less than 85% are singletons. Sequences were derived from peripheral blood, sampled on day 0 of AZD1222 vaccination. These receptors all stem from an adult in good health. CDR3s include the opening cysteine and the closing phenylalanine or tryptophan. The order of the fields is J gene, clone size, D gene, V gene, CDR3 protein, CDR3 DNA. The D gene is left open where the match is weak. The listing skips clone size in some rows; elsewhere it reads once, few, many or a size class.

TRBJ1-6	-	TRBD1	TRBV10-1	CASSVGTGLGSPLHF	TGCGCCAGCAGTGTTGGGACAGGTCTTGGATCACCCCTCCACTTT
TRBJ1-4	-	-	TRBV9	CASSVESRRSEKLFF	TGTGCCAGCAGCGTAGAGAGCAGGCGGTCGGAAAAACTGTTTTTT
TRBJ2-3	few	-	TRBV5-5	CASSIGTLGTQYF	TGTGCCAGCAGCATCGGGACTCTGGGTACGCAGTATTTT
TRBJ1-1	-	-	TRBV29-1	CSASALNTEAFF	TGCAGCGCCTCGGCTCTTAACACTGAAGCTTTCTTT
TRBJ1-3	-	-	TRBV2	CATQGGARGNTIYF	TGTGCCACCCAAGGGGGGGCGCGTGGAAACACCATATATTTT
TRBJ1-1	-	-	TRBV28	CASNGDMNTEAFF	TGTGCCAGCAATGGGGACATGAACACTGAAGCTTTCTTT
TRBJ2-7	few	-	TRBV28	CASRASFSYEQYF	TGTGCCAGCAGAGCATCGTTCTCCTACGAGCAGTACTTC
TRBJ1-1	-	-	TRBV27	CASSYLQGRAFF	TGTGCCAGCAGTTACCTACAGGGAAGGGCTTTCTTT
TRBJ2-3	-	TRBD2	TRBV19	CASSPPGLATDTQYF	TGTGCCAGTAGCCCCCCGGGACTAGCGACAGATACGCAGTATTTT
TRBJ1-4	-	-	TRBV28	CASSFLRGTNEKLFF	TGTGCCAGCAGTTTTTTACGGGGCACCAATGAAAAACTGTTTTTT
TRBJ2-1	-	TRBD1	TRBV7-3	CASSFTGAAEQFF	TGTGCCAGCAGCTTTACAGGGGCGGCCGAGCAGTTCTTC
TRBJ1-6	few	-	TRBV19	CASSIPGRISPLHF	TGTGCCAGTAGTATACCAGGTCGAATCTCACCCCTCCACTTT
TRBJ1-3	-	-	TRBV6-5	CASSYSVLGFGNTIYF	TGTGCCAGCAGTTACTCGGTACTGGGCTTTGGAAACACCATATATTTT
TRBJ1-4	once	-	TRBV7-9	CASSLTGSPNEKLFF	TGTGCCAGCAGTCTAACAGGTTCCCCTAATGAAAAACTGTTTTTT
TRBJ1-5	-	-	TRBV4-2	CASSQDAGKSNQPQHF	TGTGCCAGCAGCCAAGATGCGGGAAAAAGCAATCAGCCCCAGCATTTT
TRBJ2-5	once	TRBD1	TRBV5-1	CASSSTGGSGTQYF	TGCGCCAGCAGCTCGACAGGGGGCTCAGGGACCCAGTACTTC
TRBJ2-1	-	-	TRBV18	CASSPGGLRSNEQFF	TGTGCCAGCTCACCGGGCGGACTCAGGAGCAATGAGCAGTTCTTC
TRBJ1-3	-	-	TRBV7-6	CASSPQMTASGNTIYF	TGTGCCAGCAGCCCCCAAATGACAGCTTCTGGAAACACCATATATTTT
TRBJ2-3	-	TRBD2	TRBV11-2	CASSPRPKLAASTDTQYF	TGTGCCAGCAGCCCCCGCCCGAAACTAGCGGCTAGCACAGATACGCAGTATTTT
TRBJ2-1	-	TRBD2	TRBV2	CASRPLGTRDNEQFF	TGTGCCAGCAGGCCTCTCGGGACTAGAGACAATGAGCAGTTCTTC
TRBJ2-1	-	TRBD2	TRBV10-2	CASRSGGRGANEQFF	TGCGCCAGCAGGTCCGGGGGGAGGGGTGCGAATGAGCAGTTCTTC
TRBJ1-6	-	-	TRBV6-5	CASSYAVRAGSPLHF	TGTGCCAGCAGTTACGCCGTCAGGGCCGGCTCACCCCTCCACTTT
TRBJ1-5	-	-	TRBV6-6	CASSPQGTNQPQHF	TGTGCCAGCAGTCCCCAGGGAACCAATCAGCCCCAGCATTTT
TRBJ1-2	-	TRBD1	TRBV28	CASRSGTGPWGYTF	TGTGCCAGCAGATCCGGGACAGGGCCCTGGGGCTACACCTTC
TRBJ2-6	once	-	TRBV6-5	CASRGEFSGANVLTF	TGTGCCAGCAGGGGGGAGTTCTCTGGGGCCAACGTCCTGACTTTC
TRBJ2-2	-	-	TRBV7-2	CASSLGSILNTGELFF	TGTGCCAGCAGCTTAGGGTCTATCCTGAACACCGGGGAGCTGTTTTTT
TRBJ1-2	-	TRBD1	TRBV5-6	CASSRGQANYGYTF	TGTGCCAGCAGCAGGGGACAGGCGAACTATGGCTACACCTTC
TRBJ2-2	-	-	TRBV7-9	CASEGNANTGELFF	TGTGCCAGCGAGGGAAATGCGAACACCGGGGAGCTGTTTTTT
TRBJ2-3	-	-	TRBV29-1	CSVEGYTDTQYF	TGCAGCGTTGAGGGTTACACAGATACGCAGTATTTT
TRBJ1-2	-	-	TRBV28	CASSSSPTGRAYGYTF	TGTGCCAGCAGTTCGAGCCCGACGGGGCGGGCCTATGGCTACACCTTC
TRBJ2-7	-	TRBD1	TRBV6-5	CASKPDRFPYEQYF	TGTGCCAGCAAGCCGGACAGGTTTCCCTACGAGCAGTACTTC
TRBJ1-2	-	-	TRBV30	CACSKGAQSFYGYTF	TGTGCCTGTTCTAAAGGGGCCCAATCGTTCTATGGCTACACCTTC
TRBJ2-1	-	-	TRBV18	CASSQGPYNEQFF	TGTGCCAGCTCACAGGGACCCTACAATGAGCAGTTCTTC
TRBJ2-5	-	-	TRBV7-6	CASSLTRGETQYF	TGTGCCAGCAGCTTAACCAGGGGTGAGACCCAGTACTTC
TRBJ1-2	-	-	TRBV28	CASRRENYGYTF	TGTGCCAGCAGAAGGGAGAACTATGGCTACACCTTC
TRBJ2-7	-	TRBD1	TRBV11-3	CASGRGLYEQYF	TGTGCCAGCGGCAGGGGGCTCTACGAGCAGTACTTC
TRBJ2-2	-	-	TRBV19	CASSPGGDGELFF	TGTGCCAGTAGTCCCGGAGGTGACGGGGAGCTGTTTTTT
TRBJ1-5	-	-	TRBV2	CASSGNDYQPQHF	TGTGCCAGCAGTGGGAATGATTATCAGCCCCAGCATTTT
TRBJ2-7	-	TRBD2	TRBV10-3	CAISDLKSGTSGTPSYEQYF	TGTGCCATCAGTGACTTAAAATCCGGGACTAGCGGAACCCCCTCCTACGAGCAGTACTTC
TRBJ2-3	medium-sized	TRBD2	TRBV4-2	CASSQSSGGYTDTQYF	TGTGCCAGCAGCCAATCGTCGGGGGGGTACACAGATACGCAGTATTTT
TRBJ1-2	-	-	TRBV7-9	CASSLATDYEGYTF	TGTGCCAGCAGCTTAGCAACAGATTATGAAGGCTACACCTTC
TRBJ1-1	few	-	TRBV28	CASSLQATEAFF	TGTGCCAGCAGTTTACAAGCCACTGAAGCTTTCTTT
TRBJ2-3	-	-	TRBV11-2	CASSYQDTQYF	TGTGCCAGCAGCTACCAAGATACGCAGTATTTT